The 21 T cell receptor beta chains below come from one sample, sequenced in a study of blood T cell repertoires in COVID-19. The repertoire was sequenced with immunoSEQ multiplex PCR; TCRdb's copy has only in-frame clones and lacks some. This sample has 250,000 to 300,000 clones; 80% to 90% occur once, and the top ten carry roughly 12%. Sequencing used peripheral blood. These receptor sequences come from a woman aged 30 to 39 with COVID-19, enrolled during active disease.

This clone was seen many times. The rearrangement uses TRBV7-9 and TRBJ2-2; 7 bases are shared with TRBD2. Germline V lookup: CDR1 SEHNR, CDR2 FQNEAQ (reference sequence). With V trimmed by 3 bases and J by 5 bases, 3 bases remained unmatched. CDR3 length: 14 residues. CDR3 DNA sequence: TGTGCCAGCAGCTTTGGCGGGGGAACCGGGGAGCTGTTTTTT. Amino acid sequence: CASSFGGGTGELFF. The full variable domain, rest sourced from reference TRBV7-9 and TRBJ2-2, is DTGVSQNPRHKITKRGQNVTFRCDPISEHNRLYWYRQTLGQGPEFLTYFQNEAQLEKSRLLSDRFSAERPKGSFSTLEIQRTEQGDSAMYLCASSFGGGTGELFFGEGSRLTVL.

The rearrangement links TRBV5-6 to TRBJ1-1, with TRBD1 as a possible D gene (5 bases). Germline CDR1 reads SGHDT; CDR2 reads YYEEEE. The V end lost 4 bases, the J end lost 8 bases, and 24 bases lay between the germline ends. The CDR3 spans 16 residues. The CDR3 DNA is TGTGCCAGCAGCCCCGGCACAGAGGCCGGGGGAAAGGAAGCTTTCTTT. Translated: CASSPGTEAGGKEAFF. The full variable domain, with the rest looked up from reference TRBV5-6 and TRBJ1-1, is DAGVTQSPTHLIKTRGQQVTLRCSPKSGHDTVSWYQQALGQGPQFIFQYYEEEERQRGNFPDRFSGHQFPNYSSELNVNALLLGDSALYLCASSPGTEAGGKEAFFGQGTRLTVV.

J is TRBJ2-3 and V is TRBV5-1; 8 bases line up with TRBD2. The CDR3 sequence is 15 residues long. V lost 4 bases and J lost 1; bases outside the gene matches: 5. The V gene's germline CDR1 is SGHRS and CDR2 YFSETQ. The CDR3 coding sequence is TGCGCCAGCAGCCCTTTCGGGGGGGGCACAGATACGCAGTATTTT. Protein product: CASSPFGGGTDTQYF. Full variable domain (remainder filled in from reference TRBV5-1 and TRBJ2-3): KAGVTQTPRYLIKTRGQQVTLSCSPISGHRSVSWYQQTPGQGLQFLFEYFSETQRNKGNFPGRFSGRQFSNSRSEMNVSTLELGDSALYLCASSPFGGGTDTQYFGPGTRLTVL.

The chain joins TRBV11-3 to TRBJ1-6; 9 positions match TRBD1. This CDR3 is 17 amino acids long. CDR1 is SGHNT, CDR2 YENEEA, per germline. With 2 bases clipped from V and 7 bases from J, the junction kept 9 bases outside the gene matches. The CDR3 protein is CASSLTGGQPYNSPLHF. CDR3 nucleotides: TGTGCCAGCAGCTTAACAGGGGGCCAACCGTACAATTCACCCCTCCACTTT.

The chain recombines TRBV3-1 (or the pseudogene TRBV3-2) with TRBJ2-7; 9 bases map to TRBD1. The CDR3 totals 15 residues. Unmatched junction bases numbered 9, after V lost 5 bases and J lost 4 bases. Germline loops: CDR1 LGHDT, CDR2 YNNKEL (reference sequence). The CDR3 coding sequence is TGTGCCAGCAGCGCCCGGGACAGGGTTAGGTACGAGCAGTACTTC. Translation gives CASSARDRVRYEQYF.

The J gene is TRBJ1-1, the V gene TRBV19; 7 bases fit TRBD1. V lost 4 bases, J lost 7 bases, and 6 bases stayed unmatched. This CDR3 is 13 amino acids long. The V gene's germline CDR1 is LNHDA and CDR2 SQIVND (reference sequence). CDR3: CASSNYRGLEAFF. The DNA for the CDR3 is TGTGCCAGTAGTAACTACAGGGGCCTTGAAGCTTTCTTT. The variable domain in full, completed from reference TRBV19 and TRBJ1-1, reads DGGITQSPKYLFRKEGQNVTLSCEQNLNHDAMYWYRQDPGQGLRLIYYSQIVNDFQKGDIAEGYSVSREKKESFPLTVTSAQKNPTAFYLCASSNYRGLEAFFGQGTRLTVV.

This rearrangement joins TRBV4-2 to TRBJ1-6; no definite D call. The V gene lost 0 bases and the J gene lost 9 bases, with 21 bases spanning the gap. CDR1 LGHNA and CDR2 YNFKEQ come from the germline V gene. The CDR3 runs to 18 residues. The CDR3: CASSQDRLMAVSGSPLHF. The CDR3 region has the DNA TGTGCCAGCAGCCAAGATCGGCTAATGGCGGTGAGTGGTTCACCCCTCCACTTT.

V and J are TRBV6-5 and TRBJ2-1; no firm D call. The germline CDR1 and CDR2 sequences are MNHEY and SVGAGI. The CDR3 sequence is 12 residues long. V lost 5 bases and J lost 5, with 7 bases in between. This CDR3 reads CASSPSHNEQFF. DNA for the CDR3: TGTGCCAGCAGTCCTTCTCACAATGAGCAGTTCTTC.

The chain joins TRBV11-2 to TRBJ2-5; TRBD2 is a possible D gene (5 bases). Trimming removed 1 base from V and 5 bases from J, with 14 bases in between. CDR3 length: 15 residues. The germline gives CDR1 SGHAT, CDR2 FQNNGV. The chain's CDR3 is CASSLGRPWMETQYF. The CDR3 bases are TGTGCCAGCAGCTTAGGGAGGCCTTGGATGGAGACCCAGTACTTC. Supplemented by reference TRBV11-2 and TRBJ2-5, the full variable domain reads EAGVAQSPRYKIIEKRQSVAFWCNPISGHATLYWYQQILGQGPKLLIQFQNNGVVDDSQLPKDRFSAERLKGVDSTLKIQPAKLEDSAVYLCASSLGRPWMETQYFGPGTRLLVL.

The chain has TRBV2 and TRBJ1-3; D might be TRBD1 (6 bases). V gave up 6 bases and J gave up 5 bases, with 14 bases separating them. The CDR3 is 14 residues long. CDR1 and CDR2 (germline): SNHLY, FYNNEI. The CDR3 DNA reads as TGTGCCAGCAGGACCGGACAGAGCAGAAACACCATATATTTT. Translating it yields CASRTGQSRNTIYF.

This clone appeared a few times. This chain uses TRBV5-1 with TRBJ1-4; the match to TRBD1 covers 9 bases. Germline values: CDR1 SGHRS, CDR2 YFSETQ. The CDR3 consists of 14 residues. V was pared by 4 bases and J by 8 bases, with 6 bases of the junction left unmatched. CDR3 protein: CASSPRQGGEKLFF. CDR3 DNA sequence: TGCGCCAGCAGCCCCCGACAGGGGGGCGAAAAACTGTTTTTT.

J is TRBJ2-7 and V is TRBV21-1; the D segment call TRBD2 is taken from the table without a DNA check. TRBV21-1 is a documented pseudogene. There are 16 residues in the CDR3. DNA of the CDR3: TGTGCCAGCAGCAACGTTCTAGCGGGGGGGCCAAACGAGCAGTACTTC. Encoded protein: CASSNVLAGGPNEQYF.

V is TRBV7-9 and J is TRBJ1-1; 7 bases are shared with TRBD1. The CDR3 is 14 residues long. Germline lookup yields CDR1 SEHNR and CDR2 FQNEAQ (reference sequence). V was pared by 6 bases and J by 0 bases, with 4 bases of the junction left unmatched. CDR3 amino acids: CASSLDRLNTEAFF. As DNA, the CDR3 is TGTGCCAGCAGTCTGGACAGGTTGAACACTGAAGCTTTCTTT.

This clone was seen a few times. The CDR3 nucleotides are TGTGCCAGCAGACCAGATTGGGCGACGGAAGCTTTCTTT. It translates to CASRPDWATEAFF. The rearrangement uses TRBV6-4 and TRBJ1-1; no clear D gene. This CDR3 has 13 amino acids. CDR1 and CDR2 (germline): MRHNA, SNTAGT. The ends were cut back, 6 bases at V and 8 bases at J, with 16 bases in the middle.

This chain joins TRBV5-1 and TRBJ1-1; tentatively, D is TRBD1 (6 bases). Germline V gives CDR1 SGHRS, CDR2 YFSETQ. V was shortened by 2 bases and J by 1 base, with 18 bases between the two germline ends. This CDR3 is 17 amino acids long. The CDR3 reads CASSLNRDLMRNTEAFF. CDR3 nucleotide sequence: TGCGCCAGCAGCTTAAACAGGGACCTGATGAGGAACACTGAAGCTTTCTTT.

In DNA form, the CDR3 reads TGTGCCACCAGCGAGGGGGCATGGGGGGCGCTCGGCTACACCTTC. Translation: CATSEGAWGALGYTF. The rearrangement links TRBV15 to TRBJ1-2, with 7 bases that match TRBD1. This CDR3 spans 15 amino acids. Germline values: CDR1 LNHNV, CDR2 YYDKDF (reference sequence). Trimming took 5 bases from V and 8 from J; bases not matched to a gene: 14.

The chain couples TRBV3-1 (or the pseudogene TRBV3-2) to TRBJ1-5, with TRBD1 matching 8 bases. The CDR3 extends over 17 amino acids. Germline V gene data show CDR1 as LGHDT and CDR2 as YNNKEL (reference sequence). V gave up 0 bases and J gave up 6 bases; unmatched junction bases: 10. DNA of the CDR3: TGTGCCAGCAGCCAAGATTTCGCAGGGGGCCGGGGTCAGCCCCAGCATTTT. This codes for CASSQDFAGGRGQPQHF.

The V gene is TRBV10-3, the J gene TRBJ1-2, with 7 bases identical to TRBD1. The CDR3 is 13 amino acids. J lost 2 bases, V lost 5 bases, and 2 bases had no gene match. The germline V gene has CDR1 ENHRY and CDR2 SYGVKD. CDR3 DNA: TGTGCCATCAGTCCACAGGGGAACTATGGCTACACCTTC. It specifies CAISPQGNYGYTF.

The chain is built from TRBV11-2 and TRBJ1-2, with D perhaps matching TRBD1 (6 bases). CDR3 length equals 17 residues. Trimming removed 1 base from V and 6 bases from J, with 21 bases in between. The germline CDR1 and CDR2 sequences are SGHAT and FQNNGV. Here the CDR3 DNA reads TGTGCCAGCAGCTTAGTGCTTCGGGACATCGAAGCTCATGGCTACACCTTC. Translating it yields CASSLVLRDIEAHGYTF. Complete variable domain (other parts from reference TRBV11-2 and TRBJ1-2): EAGVAQSPRYKIIEKRQSVAFWCNPISGHATLYWYQQILGQGPKLLIQFQNNGVVDDSQLPKDRFSAERLKGVDSTLKIQPAKLEDSAVYLCASSLVLRDIEAHGYTFGSGTRLTVV.

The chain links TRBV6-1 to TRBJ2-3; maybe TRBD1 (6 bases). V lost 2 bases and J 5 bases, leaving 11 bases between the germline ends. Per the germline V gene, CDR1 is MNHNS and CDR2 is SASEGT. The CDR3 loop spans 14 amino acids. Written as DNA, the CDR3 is TGTGCCAGCAGTGAATACCGAGGGGGAGATACGCAGTATTTT. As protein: CASSEYRGGDTQYF.

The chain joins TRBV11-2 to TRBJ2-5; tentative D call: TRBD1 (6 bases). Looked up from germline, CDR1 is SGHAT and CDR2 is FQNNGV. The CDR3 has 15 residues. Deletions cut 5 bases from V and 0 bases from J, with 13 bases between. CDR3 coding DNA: TGTGCCAGCAGCCTCGAGGACAGAAACCAAGAGACCCAGTACTTC. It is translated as CASSLEDRNQETQYF.